Sequencing of this T cell receptor (beta chain) was carried out in a study of PD-1 blockade in classical Hodgkin lymphoma (dated by TCRdb to 2020 to 2021). General notes on the study: Nivolumab dosing was 3 mg/kg intravenously every 2 weeks, continuing until either disease progression or unacceptable toxicity. To define a peripheral blood immune signature of response to PD-1 blockade in classical Hodgkin lymphoma, the study combined TCR beta sequencing with CyTOF.

Broad study findings and their caveats: Trial patients with a complete response had baseline diversity similar to that of newly diagnosed patients, while partial responders and progressors had significantly lower diversity. Baseline TCR diversity was reported to be lower in newly diagnosed patients than in healthy donors and to be lower still in relapsed/refractory patients. A significant rise by C4D1 was seen in CD4+ but not CD8+ TCR diversity (p=0.0027 vs p=0.16), with the rise being most apparent in complete responders (p=0.02). Lower diversity was observed in patients in whom nivolumab was started less than 1 year after ASCT, and these patients were excluded from later analyses so that confounding by immune reconstitution would be avoided. The study was limited to a single clinical trial cohort, and causes of repertoire differences, possibly disease activity or prior therapy, remained undefined.

Remarks on this clone: The clone's antigen remains unknown. No much larger clone is present one base from it, and per-base qualities are unavailable.

In light of the paper, this sample's time point label describes: cycle 1 day 1 (C1D1), immediately before nivolumab initiation. All trial patients had relapsed after autologous stem cell transplantation, with cohorts A, B and C differing in prior brentuximab vedotin exposure. Using a Miltenyi CD4+ T cell isolation kit, CD4+ T cells were purified from thawed PBMCs through magnetic negative selection. A total of roughly 57 patients with relapsed/refractory classical Hodgkin lymphoma made up the trial cohort, and each patient's best overall response was complete response, partial response or progressive disease. Trial patients were treated with single-agent nivolumab in the multi-cohort phase II CheckMate 205 trial. An independent review committee assessed best overall response by applying the 2007 International Working Group response criteria. Trial PBMCs were collected just before the start of nivolumab (C1D1) and during therapy at cycle 2 day 1 and cycle 4 day 1. Peripheral blood was collected in 8 mL Vacutainer Cell Preparation Tubes, from which PBMCs were isolated by centrifugation and then cryopreserved. Purified CD4+ and CD8+ fractions were generated only in cases for which an additional PBMC sample was available. Magnetically labelled cells were removed on LS columns in a quadroMACS separator, and the flow-through was retained as the purified fraction.

The Qiagen DNeasy kit was used to extract genomic DNA both from unsorted PBMCs and from the negatively selected CD4+ and CD8+ fractions. Using primers that anneal to V and J segments, immunoSEQ multiplex PCR amplified the TCR beta CDR3 regions. A synthetic immune receptor repertoire was used to minimize amplification bias, and any remaining bias was removed computationally after sequencing. The paper's data handling went like this. Repertoire diversity was quantified as the Shannon entropy index using custom Python scripts. Unsorted, CD4+ and CD8+ repertoires were examined separately, except in combined analyses, for which CD4+ and CD8+ sequences were merged in silico. Clonal expansion was defined as a frequency increase of at least 2-fold after treatment compared with C1D1, and clones undetected at baseline were assigned a pseudocount of 0.5. Singleton clones were defined as clones with 0 or 1 copy at C1D1, and non-singleton clones were defined as clones with 2 or more copies. Clones expanded in unsorted samples were labelled as CD4+, CD8+ or unknown by matching protein sequences in sorted samples from the same patient. Wilcoxon tests on paired samples were used to test diversity changes from C1D1 to C4D1. What TCRdb holds here is the immuneACCESS table cut down to in-frame rearrangements. Part of the clones is not present; checked against another copy, under half of the missing clones reflect an unresolved V gene, and the others are unexplained. V and J calls and clone size are given by that table; D and trimming were obtained from the DNA. The sample data list about 13,000 clones, and 90% of these were observed just once. The ten largest clones capture under 0.65% of the sample.

The clonotype was recovered from a human donor with classical Hodgkin lymphoma. The sample here was CD4+ T cells from blood, taken at baseline.

The CDR3 region reads CASSTSGRVLYNEQFF. The DNA sequence follows: TGTGCCAGCAGTACTAGCGGGAGAGTGTTATACAATGAGCAGTTCTTC. The sequence is built from TRBV28 and TRBJ2-1; 11 junctional bases match TRBD2. CDR1 and CDR2 are read off the germline V gene as MDHEN and SYDVKM. From its cysteine to its phenylalanine, the CDR3 spans 16 amino acids. The entry retains the CDR3 DNA only, 48 bases that are in frame from base 1. V trim: 5 bases; J trim: 4 bases; unmatched bases: 7. The full variable domain, completed from the reference TRBV28 and TRBJ2-1 proteins outside the CDR3, reads DVKVTQSSRYLVKRTGEKVFLECVQDMDHENMFWYRQDPGLGLRLIYFSYDVKMKEKGDIPEGYSVSREKKERFSLILESASTNQTSMYLCASSTSGRVLYNEQFFGPGTRLTVL.